The sequence of this T cell receptor (beta chain) was determined in a study of molecular identifiers for immune sequencing clone quantification. This clonotype was picked up many times. The V gene's germline CDR1 is LGHNA and CDR2 YSLEER. CDR3 size: 15 residues. Trimming pared 1 base from V and 5 bases from J, leaving 13 bases between. MiXCR, applied by TCRdb to the PCR reads, yields one record per CDR3 protein. This table holds over 600,000 distinct CDR3 sequences, 20% found once. The sequence derives from a human donor in good health. Some libraries in this study had Jurkat cell RNA spiked in. The source material was naive CD8+ T cells from blood, with Jurkat cell RNA spiked in. Described subset: FACS-sorted CD8+CD4-CCR7+CD45RA+ naive T cells. J is TRBJ2-3 and V is TRBV4-3; D perhaps matches TRBD1 (5 bases). The CDR3: CASSQVVWGGDTQYF. CDR3 in DNA: TGCGCCAGCAGCCAAGTGGTGTGGGGCGGAGATACGCAGTATTTT.